Sequencing of this T cell receptor beta chain was carried out in a study of regulatory T cells in long-lasting Graves disease. Noted time point: persistent/refractory GD, antithyroid drugs over 5 years with positive TRAb. PBMCs provided the RNA from which the TCR library was made. Sequencing libraries for TCR beta were prepared with iRepertoire HTBI primers and Arm-PCR of CDR3 regions. TCRdb ran MiXCR on the multiplex PCR reads and lists one entry per CDR3 protein. The table records 300,000 to 350,000 distinct CDR3 sequences, around 20% of them present only once. This CDR3 comprises 15 residues. Germline CDR1 reads SGHRS; CDR2 reads YFSETQ. V lost 1 base, J lost 2 bases, and 1 base stayed unmatched. This clonotype appeared a few times.

Sequencing used peripheral blood mononuclear cells (PBMCs), obtained when the disease was refractory, from a patient treated with antithyroid drugs. The chain links TRBV5-1 to TRBJ2-7, with 12 bases that match TRBD2. The TCR was taken from a female donor with Graves disease. CDR3 sequence: CASSLSSGGAYEQYF. The DNA for the CDR3 is TGCGCCAGCAGCTTGTCTAGCGGGGGGGCCTACGAGCAGTACTTC.